This is a list of T cell receptor beta chains from one sample in a study of Graves' ophthalmopathy and Graves' hyperthyroidism. TCRdb analysed the multiplex PCR reads with MiXCR anew, one entry per CDR3 protein. The sample lists under 350,000 distinct CDR3 sequences, 15% to 20% occurring once. The sample taken for sequencing was peripheral blood. These receptors were collected from an adult man with Graves' ophthalmopathy. Each CDR3 is given with its conserved first and last residue. D genes are given only for firm matches. Expanded clones get a size class; other rows say once, few or many, or leave the size out.

TRBV13	-	many	TRBJ2-7	TGTGCCAGCAGCACTTGGGGGGCAAAGTACTTC	CASSTWGAKYF
TRBV6-2/TRBV6-3	-	many	TRBJ1-5	TGTGCCAGCACGCGCAGGGCGCAGCAAGTGGGCAATCAGCCCCAGCATTTT	CASTRRAQQVGNQPQHF
TRBV6-2/TRBV6-3	TRBD2	many	TRBJ2-5	TGTGCCAGCAGTTACTCGTCTAGCGGGAGCCAAGAGACCCAGTACTTC	CASSYSSSGSQETQYF
TRBV7-2	TRBD2	many	TRBJ2-2	TGTGCCAGCAATCGGGGCGGGAGTTGGACCGGGGAGCTGTTTTTT	CASNRGGSWTGELFF
TRBV19	-	-	TRBJ1-2	TGTGCCAGTAGTATAGATCTGTCCAGGAACTATGGCTACACCTTC	CASSIDLSRNYGYTF
TRBV6-1	-	many	TRBJ2-7	TGTGCCAGCAGTGAATTTAGGGTCTTCGACGAGCAGTACTTC	CASSEFRVFDEQYF
TRBV28	-	-	TRBJ2-7	TGTGCCAGCACTCGATATCCGGGGCATTACGAGCAGTACTTC	CASTRYPGHYEQYF
TRBV2	-	-	TRBJ2-6	TGTGCCAGCAGGAAGTACAGCCTCCCCTCTGGGGCCAACGTCCTGACTTTC	CASRKYSLPSGANVLTF
TRBV12-3/TRBV12-4	-	few	TRBJ1-2	TGTGCCAGCAGGAAGGGGCTCGGCTACACCTTC	CASRKGLGYTF
TRBV6-5	-	few	TRBJ2-4	TGTGCCAGCAGTTACCTACCACAGGGTCCCAAAAACATTCAGTACTTC	CASSYLPQGPKNIQYF
TRBV29-1	-	many	TRBJ2-7	TGCAGCGTTGACGGACAACACGAGCAGTACTTC	CSVDGQHEQYF
TRBV6-5	TRBD1	-	TRBJ1-5	TGTGCCAGCAGTTCCTCTCGCCGGGACAGGGGGGTTCATGGCCAGCATTTT	CASSSSRRDRGVHGQHF
TRBV7-2	TRBD2	many	TRBJ2-2	TGTGCCAGCAGCTTTTCGCTAGCGGGCTACACCGGGGAGCTGTTTTTT	CASSFSLAGYTGELFF
TRBV10-3	-	-	TRBJ2-2	TGTGCCAGCAAAAGGCAGGGAAACACCGGGGAGCTGTTTTTT	CASKRQGNTGELFF
TRBV6-1	-	-	TRBJ2-7	TGTGCCAGCAGTGGCCGGGACCTCTACGAGCAGTACTTC	CASSGRDLYEQYF
TRBV24-1	-	many	TRBJ2-5	TGTGCCACCAGTGATTTTCCAGGGGAAGAGACCCAGTACTTC	CATSDFPGEETQYF
TRBV10-3	TRBD1	many	TRBJ1-2	TGTGCCATCAGTGAGTCAGCAGGGGGCGGCTATGGCTACACCTTC	CAISESAGGGYGYTF
TRBV6-2/TRBV6-3	-	many	TRBJ1-2	TGTGCCAGCAGTTACTGGGACATTAGCGGACCTCGTGGCTACACCTTC	CASSYWDISGPRGYTF
TRBV19	TRBD2	once	TRBJ2-2	TGTGCCAGCACAACTAGCGGGAGGGCCCGGACCGGGGAGCTGTTTTTT	CASTTSGRARTGELFF
TRBV10-3	-	many	TRBJ1-5	TGTGCCATCAGTGAGTCGCAGGGATTCGGCAATCAGCCCCAGCATTTT	CAISESQGFGNQPQHF
TRBV12-3/TRBV12-4	TRBD2	many	TRBJ2-7	TGTGCCAGCAGTCAAAGCGGGACTGGCGAGCAGTACTTC	CASSQSGTGEQYF
TRBV7-2	-	many	TRBJ2-5	TGTGCCAGCAGCCAACCCCGACTGGCTCTTGGGACCCAGTACTTC	CASSQPRLALGTQYF
TRBV11-2	TRBD1	many	TRBJ1-1	TGTGCCAGCAGCTTAAGGACAGGCCCGGCGACTGAAGCTTTCTTT	CASSLRTGPATEAFF